This entry lists 15 T cell receptor beta chains sequenced from one sample in a study of T cell repertoires in aging, cancer and after chemotherapy. Multiplex touch-down PCR with TRB-A/B primers amplified rearranged V-D-J TRB sequences. TCRdb re-analysed the multiplex PCR reads in MiXCR, keeping a single row per CDR3 protein. Of over 4,000 distinct CDR3 sequences in the sample, 26% were seen once. Amplification of TCR beta used genomic DNA extracted from peripheral blood. Sequenced sample: blood. The receptors originated from a human donor in good health.

This clonotype has just a few counts. The V call is TRBV11-2, the J call TRBJ2-1; TRBD2 agrees at 10 bases. The CDR3 totals 15 residues. The germline V gene encodes CDR1 SGHAT and CDR2 FQNNGV. The J segment lost 6 bases and the V segment lost 5 bases, leaving 7 bases of the junction unmatched. The CDR3 sequence: CASSGKLAGLNEQFF. CDR3 DNA: TGTGCCAGCAGCGGAAAACTAGCGGGACTCAATGAGCAGTTCTTC.

In its sample, this clonotype is medium-sized. The chain uses TRBV5-5 and TRBJ2-6; TRBD2 aligns across 7 bases. The CDR3 has 15 amino acids. The J segment lost 5 bases and the V segment lost 1 base, leaving 3 bases of the junction unmatched. In germline, CDR1 is SGHKS, CDR2 YYEKEE (reference sequence). Written as DNA, the CDR3 is TGTGCCAGCAGCTTGCGGGGACTAAGGGCCAACGTCCTGACTTTC. It yields the protein CASSLRGLRANVLTF. Full variable domain (outside the CDR3, taken from reference TRBV5-5 and TRBJ2-6): DAGVTQSPTHLIKTRGQQVTLRCSPISGHKSVSWYQQVLGQGPQFIFQYYEKEERGRGNFPDRFSARQFPNYSSELNVNALLLGDSALYLCASSLRGLRANVLTFGAGSRLTVL.

This chain joins TRBV18 and TRBJ2-3, with 7 bases that match TRBD1. The CDR3 is 15 amino acids. Germline CDR1 KGHSH, CDR2 LQKENI. J was trimmed by 3 bases and V by 1 base; bases with no gene match: 4. The chain's CDR3 is CASSPQAGGTDTQYF. In nucleotides, the CDR3 is TGTGCCAGCTCACCACAGGCAGGGGGAACAGATACGCAGTATTTT.

The count of this clonotype is one. The V and J genes are TRBV6-2 or TRBV6-3 and TRBJ2-4, with D possibly being TRBD2 (7 bases). There are 19 residues in the CDR3. Per the germline V gene, CDR1 is MNHEY and CDR2 is SVGEGT. V was cut by 0 bases and J by 8 bases, with 26 bases left in between. The CDR3 loop reads CASSYSRGQAGYVEDIQYF. Written as DNA, the CDR3 is TGTGCCAGCAGTTACTCGAGGGGACAAGCGGGATACGTGGAGGACATTCAGTACTTC.

To note about this clonotype: A much larger clone lies one base from this, so it may be a read error. V gene TRBV5-4 combines with J gene TRBJ1-1; tentative D call: TRBD1 (5 bases). Germline V lookup: CDR1 SGHNT, CDR2 YYREEE (reference sequence). CDR3 size: 12 residues. The CDR3 loop reads CASSWDVTEVFF. CDR3 DNA sequence: TGTGCCAGCAGCTGGGACGTGACTGAAGTTTTCTTT.

Sample share makes this clonotype medium-sized. The CDR3 is CASSPRQGNQETQYF. The CDR3 DNA sequence: TGTGCCAGCTCACCACGACAGGGTAATCAAGAGACCCAGTACTTC. This sequence joins TRBV18 and TRBJ2-5, with 7 bases matching TRBD1. Unmatched junction bases numbered 4, after V lost 1 base and J lost 2 bases. The CDR3 is 15 amino acids. Looked up from germline, CDR1 is KGHSH and CDR2 is LQKENI.

This clonotype is deemed medium-sized. No DNA is shown, since the ends of the CDR3 on it are uncertain; the CDR3 is the one TCRdb lists. The V call is TRBV5-6, the J call TRBJ2-1; TRBD1 is taken as the D call from the table, unchecked against the DNA. Germline CDR1 reads SGHDT; CDR2 reads YYEEEE. The CDR3 has 15 residues if both end residues are counted. CDR3 protein: CASSLVFGAGNEQFF.

This clonotype qualifies as medium-sized. The rearrangement uses TRBV19 and TRBJ2-5; 15 bases line up with TRBD2. The junction had 10 bases not matched to a gene; V was cut back by 4 bases and J by 4 bases. Looked up from germline, CDR1 is LNHDA and CDR2 is SQIVND (reference sequence). The CDR3 is made up of 18 amino acids. CDR3 in amino acids: CASSREVPGLAGGETQYF. The CDR3 nucleotides are TGTGCCAGTAGTAGGGAAGTTCCGGGACTAGCGGGAGGAGAGACCCAGTACTTC.

The chain employs TRBV7-9 and TRBJ1-2; 10 bases are a match to TRBD1. The CDR3 is made up of 16 amino acids. The trim removed 5 bases at V and 5 bases at J, leaving 11 bases unmatched. Germline V gene data show CDR1 as SEHNR and CDR2 as FQNEAQ (reference sequence). CDR3 DNA: TGTGCCAGCAGCCCACCACCGGGACAGGGGTATTATGGCTACACCTTC. Residues: CASSPPPGQGYYGYTF.

This clonotype is deemed medium-sized (0.01 to 0.1%). The chain carries TRBV12-3 or TRBV12-4 and TRBJ2-7; TRBD2 is a possible D gene (5 bases). Trimming took off 4 bases at V and 0 bases at J, with 7 bases between the two ends. This CDR3 region has 13 residues. DNA for the CDR3: TGTGCCAGCAGTTACGGACTCTCCTACGAGCAGTACTTC. It codes for CASSYGLSYEQYF.

By sample share, this clonotype is medium-sized. The V and J genes are TRBV5-6 and TRBJ2-4; D remains ambiguous. CDR1 and CDR2 (germline): SGHDT, YYEEEE. The length of the CDR3 is 13 residues. The V and J ends lost 0 bases and 8 bases respectively, with 9 bases between them. CDR3: CASSLGSWDIQYF. CDR3 in DNA: TGTGCCAGCAGCTTGGGGTCTTGGGACATTCAGTACTTC.

J is TRBJ2-7 and V is TRBV20-1; D perhaps matches TRBD1 (6 bases). CDR1 and CDR2 (germline): DFQATT, SNEGSKA (reference sequence). V dropped 3 bases and J dropped 5 bases, with 20 bases sitting between them. CDR3 length: 15 amino acids. The CDR3 is CSASWGHEEVDEQYF. CDR3 DNA: TGCAGTGCTAGCTGGGGGCATGAAGAGGTAGACGAGCAGTACTTC.

This chain joins TRBV12-5 and TRBJ1-6; D not certain. CDR3 length: 16 amino acids. CDR1 is LGHNT, CDR2 FRNRAP, per germline. V lost 2 bases and J 9 bases, leaving 17 bases between the germline ends. The CDR3 bases are TGTGCTAGTGGTTTGAAGGGTAGGTATTTTGGTTCACCCCTCCACTTT. Its protein product is CASGLKGRYFGSPLHF.

This clonotype is classed as medium-sized. This chain's CDR3 is CASSPDGPYGYTF. The CDR3 DNA sequence: TGTGCCAGCTCACCGGACGGTCCCTATGGCTACACCTTC. The chain combines TRBV18 with TRBJ1-2; no firm D call. In germline, CDR1 is KGHSH, CDR2 LQKENI. V lost 3 bases and J lost 4, with 9 bases in between. The CDR3 extends over 13 amino acids.

In this sample, this clonotype is medium-sized. V usage is TRBV30 and J usage is TRBJ2-7; TRBD1 aligns across 8 bases. Germline CDR1 is GTSNPN and CDR2 is SVGIG (reference sequence). V shed 0 bases and J 6 bases; nucleotides not matched to a gene: 4. CDR3 length: 13 residues. This CDR3 reads CAWSVRQGSEQYF. CDR3 sequence (DNA): TGTGCCTGGAGTGTACGACAGGGGAGCGAGCAGTACTTC.